The source of this T cell receptor (beta chain) is a study of beta chain features in type 1 diabetes. About this clone itself: Its antigen is as yet unknown.

From germline, CDR1 is SGHVS and CDR2 FQNEAQ. The V gene end was trimmed by 5 bases and the J gene end by 4 bases; junction bases not matched to a gene: 10. The CDR3 runs to 15 residues. Study results and limitations: In type 1 diabetes patients, VDJ junctions had fewer insertions; deletions at these junctions were more frequent.

Every bit of the isolated RNA underwent reverse transcription, so sequencing read expressed TCRB transcripts. TCRdb keeps only in-frame clones here, not all; method: immunoSEQ multiplex PCR. The sample has around 330,000 clones, more than 9.5% seen once. The sequence derives from a woman in her twenties or thirties in good health. J is TRBJ1-2 and V is TRBV7-8, with 7 bases fitting TRBD1. Sequenced sample: naive CD4+ T cells from blood. For the CDR3, the DNA is TGTGCCAGCAGCATAAGACAGGGTTACGGCTATGGCTACACCTTC. This gives the protein CASSIRQGYGYGYTF.